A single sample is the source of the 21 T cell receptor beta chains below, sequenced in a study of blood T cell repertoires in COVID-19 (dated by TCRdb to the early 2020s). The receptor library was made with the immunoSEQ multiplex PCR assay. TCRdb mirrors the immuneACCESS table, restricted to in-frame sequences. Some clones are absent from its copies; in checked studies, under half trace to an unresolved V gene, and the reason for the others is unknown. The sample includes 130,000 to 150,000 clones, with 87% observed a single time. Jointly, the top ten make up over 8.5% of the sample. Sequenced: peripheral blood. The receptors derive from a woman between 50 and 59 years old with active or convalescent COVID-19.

The CDR3 bases are TGTGCCAGCAGTAACCTAGGGGCCTACGAGCAGTACTTC. Its protein product is CASSNLGAYEQYF. J is TRBJ2-7 and V is TRBV28; perhaps TRBD1 as D (5 bases). V lost 5 bases to trimming and J lost 2 bases, with 10 bases between them. The CDR3 length is 13 residues. CDR1 and CDR2 from the germline V gene are MDHEN and SYDVKM.

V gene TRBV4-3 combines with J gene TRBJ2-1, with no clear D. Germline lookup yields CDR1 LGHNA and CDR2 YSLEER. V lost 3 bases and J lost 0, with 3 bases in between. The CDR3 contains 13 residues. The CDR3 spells CASSQSSYNEQFF. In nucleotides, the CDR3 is TGCGCCAGCAGCCAGAGCTCCTACAATGAGCAGTTCTTC.

Here the CDR3 DNA reads TGTGCCAGCAGTCCACGGGAAAACTATGGCTACACCTTC. This codes for CASSPRENYGYTF. The rearrangement links TRBV12-3 or TRBV12-4 to TRBJ1-2; the D is unclear. The ends were cut back, 5 bases at V and 2 bases at J, with 9 bases in the middle. This CDR3 has 13 residues.

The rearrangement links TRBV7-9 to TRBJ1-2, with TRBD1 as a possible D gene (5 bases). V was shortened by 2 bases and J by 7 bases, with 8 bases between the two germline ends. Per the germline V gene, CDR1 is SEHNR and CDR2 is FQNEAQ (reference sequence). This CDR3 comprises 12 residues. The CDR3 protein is CASSLTQAGYTF. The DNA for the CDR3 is TGTGCCAGCAGCTTAACACAGGCTGGCTACACCTTC. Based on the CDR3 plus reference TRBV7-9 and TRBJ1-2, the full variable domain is DTGVSQNPRHKITKRGQNVTFRCDPISEHNRLYWYRQTLGQGPEFLTYFQNEAQLEKSRLLSDRFSAERPKGSFSTLEIQRTEQGDSAMYLCASSLTQAGYTFGSGTRLTVV.

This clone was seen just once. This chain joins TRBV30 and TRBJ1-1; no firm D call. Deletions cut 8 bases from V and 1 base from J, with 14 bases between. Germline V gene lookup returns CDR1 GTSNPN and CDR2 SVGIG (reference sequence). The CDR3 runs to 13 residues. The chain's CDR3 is CALPPRGNTEAFF. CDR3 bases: TGTGCCCTCCCCCCCCGGGGGAACACTGAAGCTTTCTTT.

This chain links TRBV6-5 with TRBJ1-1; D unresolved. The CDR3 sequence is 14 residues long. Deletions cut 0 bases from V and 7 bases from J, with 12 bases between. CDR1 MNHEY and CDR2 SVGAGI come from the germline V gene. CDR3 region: CASSYSGDRGEAFF. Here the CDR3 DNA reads TGTGCCAGCAGTTACTCTGGCGACCGGGGTGAAGCTTTCTTT.

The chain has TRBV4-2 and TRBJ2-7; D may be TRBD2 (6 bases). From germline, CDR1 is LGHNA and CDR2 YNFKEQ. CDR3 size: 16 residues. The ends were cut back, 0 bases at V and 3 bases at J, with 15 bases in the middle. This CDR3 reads CASSQDPSVRGYEQYF. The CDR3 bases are TGTGCCAGCAGCCAAGACCCTAGCGTCCGTGGCTACGAGCAGTACTTC.

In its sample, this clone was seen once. The CDR3 DNA sequence: TGTGCCAGCAGCCCTCGTCCCTTACAGGGGACCGGGGAGCTGTTTTTT. The encoded protein is CASSPRPLQGTGELFF. The chain has TRBV9 and TRBJ2-2; 7 nucleotides match TRBD1. CDR1 is SGDLS, CDR2 YYNGEE, per germline. This CDR3 region has 16 residues. J lost 5 bases, V lost 4 bases, and 11 bases had no gene match. Full variable domain (rest looked up from reference TRBV9 and TRBJ2-2): DSGVTQTPKHLITATGQRVTLRCSPRSGDLSVYWYQQSLDQGLQFLIQYYNGEERAKGNILERFSAQQFPDLHSELNLSSLELGDSALYFCASSPRPLQGTGELFFGEGSRLTVL.

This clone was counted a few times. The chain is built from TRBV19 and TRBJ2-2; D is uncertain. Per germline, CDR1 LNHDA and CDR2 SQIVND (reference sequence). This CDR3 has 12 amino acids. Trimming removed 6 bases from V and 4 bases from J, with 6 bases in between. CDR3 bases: TGTGCCAGTAGCCTCCGCACCGGGGAGCTGTTTTTT. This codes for CASSLRTGELFF. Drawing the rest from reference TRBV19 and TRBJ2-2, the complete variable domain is DGGITQSPKYLFRKEGQNVTLSCEQNLNHDAMYWYRQDPGQGLRLIYYSQIVNDFQKGDIAEGYSVSREKKESFPLTVTSAQKNPTAFYLCASSLRTGELFFGEGSRLTVL.

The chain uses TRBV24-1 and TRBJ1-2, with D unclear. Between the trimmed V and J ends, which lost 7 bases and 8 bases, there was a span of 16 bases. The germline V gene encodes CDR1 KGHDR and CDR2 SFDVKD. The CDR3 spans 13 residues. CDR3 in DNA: TGTGCCACCAGGGCCTCCGGGAGTGGGGGCTACACCTTC. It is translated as CATRASGSGGYTF.

CDR3 coding DNA: TGTGCCAGCTCACCCCCCTTCGGACTAGCGGGAGGGCTACGTCCTGGGGCCAACGTCCTGACTTTC. This sequence encodes CASSPPFGLAGGLRPGANVLTF. This chain links TRBV18 with TRBJ2-6, with 15 bases lining up with TRBD2. Germline-derived CDR1 and CDR2 are KGHSH and LQKENI. J gave up 2 bases and V 3 bases, and 14 bases lay outside the gene matches. This CDR3 comprises 22 residues.

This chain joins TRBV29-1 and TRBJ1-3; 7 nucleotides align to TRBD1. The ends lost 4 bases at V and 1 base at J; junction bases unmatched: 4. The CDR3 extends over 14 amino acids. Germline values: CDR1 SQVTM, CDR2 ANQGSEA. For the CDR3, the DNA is TGCAGCGTTGTAGGGACAGTATCTGGAAACACCATATATTTT. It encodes CSVVGTVSGNTIYF.

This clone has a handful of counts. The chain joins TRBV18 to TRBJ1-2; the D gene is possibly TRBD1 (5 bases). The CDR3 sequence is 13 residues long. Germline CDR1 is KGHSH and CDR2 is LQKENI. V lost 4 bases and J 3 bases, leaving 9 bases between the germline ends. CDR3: CASSLQGDYGYTF. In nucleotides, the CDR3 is TGTGCCAGCTCACTGCAAGGGGACTATGGCTACACCTTC.

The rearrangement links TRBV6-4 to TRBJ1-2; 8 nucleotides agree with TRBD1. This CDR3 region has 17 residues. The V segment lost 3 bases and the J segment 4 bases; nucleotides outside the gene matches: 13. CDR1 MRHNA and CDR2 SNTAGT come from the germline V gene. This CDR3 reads CASSEVGTGRPGYGYTF. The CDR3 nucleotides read TGTGCCAGCAGTGAGGTCGGGACAGGAAGGCCCGGCTATGGCTACACCTTC.

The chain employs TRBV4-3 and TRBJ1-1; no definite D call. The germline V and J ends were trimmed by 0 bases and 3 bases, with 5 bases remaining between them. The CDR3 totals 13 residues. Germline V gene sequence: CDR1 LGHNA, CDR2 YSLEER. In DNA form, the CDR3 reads TGCGCCAGCAGCCAAGATCGGTACACTGAAGCTTTCTTT. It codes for CASSQDRYTEAFF.

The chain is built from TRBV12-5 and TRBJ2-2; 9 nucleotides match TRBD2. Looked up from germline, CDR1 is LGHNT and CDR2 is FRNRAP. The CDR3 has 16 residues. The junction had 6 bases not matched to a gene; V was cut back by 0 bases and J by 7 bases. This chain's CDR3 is CASGLVSGGRIGELFF. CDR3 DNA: TGTGCTAGTGGTTTGGTGAGCGGGGGGAGGATCGGGGAGCTGTTTTTT. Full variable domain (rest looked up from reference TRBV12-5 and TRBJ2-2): DARVTQTPRHKVTEMGQEVTMRCQPILGHNTVFWYRQTMMQGLELLAYFRNRAPLDDSGMPKDRFSAEMPDATLATLKIQPSEPRDSAVYFCASGLVSGGRIGELFFGEGSRLTVL.

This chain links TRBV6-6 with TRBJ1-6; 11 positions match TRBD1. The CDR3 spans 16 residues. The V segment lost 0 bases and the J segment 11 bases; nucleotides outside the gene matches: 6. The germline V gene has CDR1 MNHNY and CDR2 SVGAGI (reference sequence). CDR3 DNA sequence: TGTGCCAGCAGTTACTCGACCGGGACAGGGGGACCACCCCTCCACTTT. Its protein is CASSYSTGTGGPPLHF.

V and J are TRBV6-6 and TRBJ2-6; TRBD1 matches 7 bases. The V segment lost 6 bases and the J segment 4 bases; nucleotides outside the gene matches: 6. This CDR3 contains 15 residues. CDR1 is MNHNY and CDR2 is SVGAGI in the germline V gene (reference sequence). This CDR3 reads CASRPTGAGANVLTF. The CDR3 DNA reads TGTGCCAGCAGACCAACAGGGGCCGGGGCCAACGTCCTGACTTTC.

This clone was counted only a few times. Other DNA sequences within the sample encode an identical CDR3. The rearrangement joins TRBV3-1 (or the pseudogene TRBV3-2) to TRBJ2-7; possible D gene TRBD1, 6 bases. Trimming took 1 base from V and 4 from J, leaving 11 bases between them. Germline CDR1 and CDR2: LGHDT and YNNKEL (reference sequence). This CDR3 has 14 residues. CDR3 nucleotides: TGTGCCAGCAGCCAAGCAACAGGGCCGTACGAGCAGTACTTC. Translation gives CASSQATGPYEQYF.

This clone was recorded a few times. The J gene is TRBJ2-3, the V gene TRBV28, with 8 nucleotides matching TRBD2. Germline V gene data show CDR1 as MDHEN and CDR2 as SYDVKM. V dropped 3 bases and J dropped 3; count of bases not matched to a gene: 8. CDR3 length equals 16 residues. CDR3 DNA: TGTGCCAGCAGTTTTAGGCAGGGCGGGGGGACAGATACGCAGTATTTT. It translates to CASSFRQGGGTDTQYF.

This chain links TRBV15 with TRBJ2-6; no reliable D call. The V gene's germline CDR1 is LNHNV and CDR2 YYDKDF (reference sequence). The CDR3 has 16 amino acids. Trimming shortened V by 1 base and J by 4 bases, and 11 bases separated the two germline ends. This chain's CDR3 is CATSRGVAAGANVLTF. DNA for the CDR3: TGTGCCACCAGCAGAGGAGTCGCGGCGGGGGCCAACGTCCTGACTTTC.